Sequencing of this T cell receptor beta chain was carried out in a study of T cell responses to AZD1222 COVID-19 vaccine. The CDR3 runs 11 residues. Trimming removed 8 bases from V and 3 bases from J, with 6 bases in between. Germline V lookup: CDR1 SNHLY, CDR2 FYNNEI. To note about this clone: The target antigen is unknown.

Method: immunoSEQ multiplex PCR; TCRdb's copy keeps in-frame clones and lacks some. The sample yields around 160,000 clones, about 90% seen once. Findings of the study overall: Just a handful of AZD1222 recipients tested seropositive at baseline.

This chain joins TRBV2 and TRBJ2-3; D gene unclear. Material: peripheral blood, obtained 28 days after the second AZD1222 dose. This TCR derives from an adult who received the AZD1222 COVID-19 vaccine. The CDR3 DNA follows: TGTGCCAGCGGGTTAACAGATACGCAGTATTTT. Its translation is CASGLTDTQYF.